This paragraph covers one T cell receptor (beta chain) sequence. The antigen is unknown. TCRdb independently ran MiXCR on the 5' RACE reads; one entry per CDR3 protein. Of approximately 170,000 distinct CDR3 sequences in the sample, 10% to 15% are singletons; the top ten hold more than 3%. This sample is part of a study of T-cell memory formation after mild COVID-19. Study results and limitations: A balance of CD4 and CD8 characterized clones contracting day 15 to 85, whereas later expanders leaned CD4+. Some SARS-CoV-2-responding clones were already detected in memory before infection.

The germline CDR1 and CDR2 sequences are KGHSH and LQKENI. The CDR3 runs 17 residues. Trimming removed 4 bases at V and 9 bases at J, with 22 bases between. The receptor's source is a man between 18 and 29 years old who had mild COVID-19 (a few samples of this study predate the infection). Cell type and time point are not known. Sequenced sample: PBMCs or a T cell subset sorted from them (not recorded which). The rearrangement links TRBV18 to TRBJ1-6; perhaps TRBD1 as D (5 bases). The CDR3 loop reads CASSQMISQGYLSPLHF. The CDR3 DNA follows: TGTGCCAGCTCACAGATGATTAGTCAGGGTTATCTTTCACCCCTCCACTTT. Looking up the rest from reference TRBV18 and TRBJ1-6 gives the full variable domain: NAGVMQNPRHLVRRRGQEARLRCSPMKGHSHVYWYRQLPEEGLKFMVYLQKENIIDESGMPKERFSAEFPKEGPSILRIQQVVRGDSAAYFCASSQMISQGYLSPLHFGNGTRLTVT.